The 27 T cell receptor beta chains presented below share a single source sample, sequenced in a study of blood T cell repertoires in COVID-19. Method: immunoSEQ multiplex PCR; TCRdb's copy keeps in-frame clones and lacks some. This table has 490,000 or so clones, approximately 91% appearing once. Sequencing input: PBMCs or T cells enriched from blood (not recorded which). The receptors here all came from a woman aged 60 to 75 who had recovered from COVID-19.

The chain is built from TRBV11-2 and TRBJ2-1, with 13 bases identical to TRBD2. V gave up 4 bases and J gave up 7 bases; unmatched junction bases: 7. This CDR3 has 16 amino acids. CDR1 and CDR2 from the germline V gene are SGHAT and FQNNGV. The DNA for the CDR3 is TGTGCCAGCAGCTCGACCACTAGCGGGGGGGCAAATGAGCAGTTCTTC. This sequence encodes CASSSTTSGGANEQFF.

Concerning this clone itself: Other nucleotide sequences from this sample produce the same CDR3. The J gene is TRBJ2-3, the V gene TRBV7-8; no clear D gene. There are 13 residues in the CDR3. Germline CDR1 SGHVS, CDR2 FQNEAQ. Trimming removed 4 bases at V and 0 bases at J, with 5 bases between. The CDR3 DNA reads as TGTGCCAGCAGCTCCACTAGCACAGATACGCAGTATTTT. Its protein product is CASSSTSTDTQYF.

Only one count was recorded for this clone. This chain joins TRBV27 and TRBJ2-7, with a possible D match to TRBD2 (5 bases). This CDR3 region has 15 residues. Germline values: CDR1 MNHEY, CDR2 SMNVEV (reference sequence). V was pared by 1 base and J by 2 bases, with 12 bases between. CDR3 region: CASSLYPGNTYEQYF. The CDR3 nucleotides read TGTGCCAGCAGTTTATATCCGGGGAACACCTACGAGCAGTACTTC.

The rearrangement links TRBV30 to TRBJ1-2; D perhaps matches TRBD1 (5 bases). The CDR3 contains 16 residues. The germline V and J ends were trimmed by 4 bases and 7 bases, with 25 bases remaining between them. Looked up from germline, CDR1 is GTSNPN and CDR2 is SVGIG (reference sequence). CDR3 in DNA: TGTGCCTGGAACAGACCAGGGCAGGGCCATTTAAGTGGCTACACCTTC. Its translation is CAWNRPGQGHLSGYTF.

The chain recombines TRBV11-3 with TRBJ2-6; a weak D match, TRBD2 (5 bases). CDR3 length: 11 amino acids. Germline V gives CDR1 SGHNT, CDR2 YENEEA. The V end lost 10 bases, the J end lost 4 bases, and 5 bases lay between the germline ends. The DNA of the CDR3 is TGTGCCACTAGCGGGGCCAACGTCCTGACTTTC. It specifies CATSGANVLTF.

The rearrangement uses TRBV9 and TRBJ2-6; D is perhaps TRBD2 (6 bases). Germline CDR1 SGDLS, CDR2 YYNGEE. V lost 4 bases to trimming and J lost 2 bases, with 10 bases between them. The CDR3 extends over 15 amino acids. CDR3 bases: TGTGCCAGCAGCCATCGGGGGACTGGGGCCAACGTCCTGACTTTC. This encodes CASSHRGTGANVLTF.

The chain employs TRBV9 and TRBJ1-2; a weak D match, TRBD1 (6 bases). V lost 0 bases, J lost 2 bases, and 11 bases lay in between. The germline V gene encodes CDR1 SGDLS and CDR2 YYNGEE. The CDR3 length is 15 residues. The CDR3 nucleotides are TGTGCCAGCAGCGTAGAGGGCAGGGGAAACTATGGCTACACCTTC. This encodes CASSVEGRGNYGYTF.

The V and J genes are TRBV5-1 and TRBJ2-2, with D possibly matching TRBD1 (5 bases). The CDR3 length is 12 residues. V lost 0 bases and J lost 9, with 6 bases in between. Per the germline V gene, CDR1 is SGHRS and CDR2 is YFSETQ. The CDR3 DNA reads as TGCGCCAGCAGCTTGGGGGGCAGGGAGCTGTTTTTT. As protein: CASSLGGRELFF.

CDR3 coding DNA: TGTGCTAGTGGTTGTATAACAGGCTTCTACGAGCAGTACGTC. This translates into CASGCITGFYEQYV. V gene TRBV12-5 combines with J gene TRBJ2-7; TRBD1 is a possible D gene (5 bases). Between the trimmed V and J ends, which lost 4 bases and 3 bases, there was a span of 13 bases. The germline V gene encodes CDR1 LGHNT and CDR2 FRNRAP. CDR3 size: 14 residues.

This chain links TRBV30 with TRBJ2-1; 10 nucleotides agree with TRBD2. V was pared by 3 bases and J by 5 bases, with 7 bases of the junction left unmatched. Per the germline V gene, CDR1 is GTSNPN and CDR2 is SVGIG (reference sequence). CDR3 length: 15 residues. The CDR3 is CAWSRASGGNNEQFF. DNA for the CDR3: TGTGCCTGGAGCAGAGCTAGCGGGGGCAACAATGAGCAGTTCTTC.

The gene calls are TRBV5-1 and TRBJ1-4; tentatively, D is TRBD1 (6 bases). Germline CDR1 reads SGHRS; CDR2 reads YFSETQ. CDR3 length: 15 residues. The V gene lost 5 bases and the J gene lost 5 bases, with 16 bases spanning the gap. As DNA, the CDR3 is TGCGCCAGCAGGCCAACAGGGATAGGGAATGAAAAACTGTTTTTT. Its translation is CASRPTGIGNEKLFF.

This chain joins TRBV12-5 and TRBJ1-2, with 8 positions matching TRBD1. This CDR3 has 15 amino acids. V shed 0 bases, J shed 9 bases, and the junction held 9 bases outside the gene matches. Germline CDR1 reads LGHNT; CDR2 reads FRNRAP. CDR3 bases: TGTGCTAGTGGTTTGGTCGCAGGGGGCAAGTTAAGCTACACCTTC. It specifies CASGLVAGGKLSYTF.

J is TRBJ1-1 and V is TRBV19, with a possible D match to TRBD1 (5 bases). Germline V gene data show CDR1 as LNHDA and CDR2 as SQIVND (reference sequence). V gave up 6 bases and J gave up 0 bases, with 11 bases separating them. The CDR3 totals 14 residues. CDR3: CASRRQQLNTEAFF. CDR3 DNA sequence: TGTGCCAGTAGGAGACAGCAATTGAACACTGAAGCTTTCTTT.

The CDR3 DNA reads TGTGCCACCAGCAGGGACAGGGAGTTCTACGAGCAGTACTTC. Translated, it gives CATSRDREFYEQYF. V usage is TRBV15 and J usage is TRBJ2-7; TRBD1 aligns across 8 bases. The CDR3 covers 14 residues. The trim removed 3 bases at V and 3 bases at J, leaving 4 bases unmatched. Per the germline V gene, CDR1 is LNHNV and CDR2 is YYDKDF (reference sequence).

The CDR3, as DNA: TGTGCCAGCAGCACCCAGACTAGTAGGGTCCTTTACGAGCAGTACTTC. Protein sequence: CASSTQTSRVLYEQYF. The rearrangement links TRBV11-2 to TRBJ2-7, with a possible D match to TRBD2 (6 bases). Germline V gives CDR1 SGHAT, CDR2 FQNNGV. The germline V and J ends were trimmed by 5 bases and 4 bases, with 21 bases remaining between them. The CDR3 is 16 amino acids.

V is TRBV28 and J is TRBJ2-3, with TRBD2 matching 9 bases. The CDR3 contains 18 residues. CDR1 and CDR2 (germline): MDHEN, SYDVKM. After removal of 3 bases from V and 2 bases from J, the junction contained 12 bases not matched to a gene. The CDR3 DNA sequence: TGTGCCAGCAGTTTGGGAGGCGGGGGGGTCTATTCCACAGATACGCAGTATTTT. Translating gives CASSLGGGGVYSTDTQYF.

The J gene is TRBJ2-1, the V gene TRBV6-4; D gene ambiguous. The CDR3 consists of 16 residues. CDR1 and CDR2 from the germline V gene are MRHNA and SNTAGT. V shed 0 bases and J shed 2 bases, with 11 bases lying between them. The CDR3 is CASSDSVAGTYNEQFF. DNA for the CDR3: TGTGCCAGCAGTGACTCGGTGGCAGGTACCTACAATGAGCAGTTCTTC.

This chain links TRBV12-3 or TRBV12-4 with TRBJ1-4; tentatively, D is TRBD1 (5 bases). The CDR3 extends over 12 amino acids. V gave up 2 bases and J gave up 7 bases, with 5 bases separating them. The CDR3 DNA follows: TGTGCCAGCAGTTTAAGGGGTGAAAAACTGTTTTTT. This translates into CASSLRGEKLFF.

The rearrangement joins TRBV18 to TRBJ2-7, with D tentatively TRBD1 (6 bases). The ends were cut back, 4 bases at V and 6 bases at J, with 13 bases in the middle. This CDR3 has 13 amino acids. The germline gives CDR1 KGHSH, CDR2 LQKENI. CDR3 sequence: CASSLQQGSEQYV. CDR3 DNA sequence: TGTGCCAGCTCACTTCAACAGGGTAGCGAGCAGTACGTC.

The sample holds a few counts of this clone. The chain couples TRBV29-1 to TRBJ1-2; 7 bases are a match to TRBD1. Germline loops: CDR1 SQVTM, CDR2 ANQGSEA. CDR3 size: 11 residues. Unmatched junction bases numbered 3, after V lost 6 bases and J lost 5 bases. CDR3 nucleotide sequence: TGCAGCGTCCTGACAGGGTATGGCTACACCTTC. The encoded protein is CSVLTGYGYTF.

The chain has TRBV27 and TRBJ1-3, with 7 bases that match TRBD1. The CDR3 runs 14 residues. Per the germline V gene, CDR1 is MNHEY and CDR2 is SMNVEV (reference sequence). V lost 6 bases, J lost 2 bases, and 4 bases stayed unmatched. The CDR3 DNA follows: TGTGCCAGCAGCACCGGACAGGCTGGAAACACCATATATTTT. Translated, it gives CASSTGQAGNTIYF.

The rearrangement links TRBV5-6 to TRBJ1-5, with D perhaps TRBD1 (6 bases). The CDR3 has 14 amino acids. Germline loops: CDR1 SGHDT, CDR2 YYEEEE. V was trimmed by 1 base and J by 6 bases, leaving 11 bases between them. CDR3: CASSLYARGQPQHF. The CDR3 nucleotides are TGTGCCAGCAGCTTGTATGCCAGGGGTCAGCCCCAGCATTTT. Combining the CDR3 with reference TRBV5-6 and TRBJ1-5 gives the whole variable domain DAGVTQSPTHLIKTRGQQVTLRCSPKSGHDTVSWYQQALGQGPQFIFQYYEEEERQRGNFPDRFSGHQFPNYSSELNVNALLLGDSALYLCASSLYARGQPQHFGDGTRLSIL.

This chain uses TRBV3-1 (or the pseudogene TRBV3-2) with TRBJ2-3; 10 nucleotides agree with TRBD2. Germline V gene sequence: CDR1 LGHDT, CDR2 YNNKEL (reference sequence). V lost 7 bases, J lost 1 base, and 5 bases stayed unmatched. The CDR3 totals 15 residues. CDR3 loop: CASKGLAGGTDTQYF. The CDR3 DNA reads TGTGCCAGCAAGGGTCTAGCGGGGGGCACAGATACGCAGTATTTT.

The chain is built from TRBV6-6 and TRBJ2-5; D is perhaps TRBD2 (5 bases). CDR3 length: 14 amino acids. V shed 6 bases and J shed 3 bases, with 14 bases lying between them. Germline CDR1 reads MNHNY; CDR2 reads SVGAGI (reference sequence). The chain's CDR3 is CASRFPGSKETQYF. The CDR3 DNA reads as TGTGCCAGCAGATTCCCGGGATCGAAAGAGACCCAGTACTTC.

The chain employs TRBV28 and TRBJ2-4; D ambiguous. There are 17 residues in the CDR3. V was shortened by 5 bases and J by 0 bases, with 17 bases between the two germline ends. Germline V CDR1 and CDR2: MDHEN, SYDVKM. CDR3 DNA sequence: TGTGCCAGCAGTCGGCGATCTGCGGTACTAGCCAAAAACATTCAGTACTTC. Translation: CASSRRSAVLAKNIQYF.

The chain recombines TRBV9 with TRBJ2-1; perhaps TRBD1 as D (6 bases). The CDR3 has 13 residues. The germline V gene encodes CDR1 SGDLS and CDR2 YYNGEE. V was clipped by 6 bases and J by 4 bases, with 11 bases between them. DNA of the CDR3: TGTGCCAGCAACCCTACAGGGTACAATGAGCAGTTCTTC. Translation: CASNPTGYNEQFF.

The chain joins TRBV29-1 to TRBJ1-5; D remains unclear. V was cut by 5 bases and J by 0 bases, with 8 bases left in between. This CDR3 spans 13 amino acids. Germline loops: CDR1 SQVTM, CDR2 ANQGSEA. The CDR3 coding sequence is TGCAGCGTTAGGGAGGATAGCAATCAGCCCCAGCATTTT. Amino acid sequence: CSVREDSNQPQHF.